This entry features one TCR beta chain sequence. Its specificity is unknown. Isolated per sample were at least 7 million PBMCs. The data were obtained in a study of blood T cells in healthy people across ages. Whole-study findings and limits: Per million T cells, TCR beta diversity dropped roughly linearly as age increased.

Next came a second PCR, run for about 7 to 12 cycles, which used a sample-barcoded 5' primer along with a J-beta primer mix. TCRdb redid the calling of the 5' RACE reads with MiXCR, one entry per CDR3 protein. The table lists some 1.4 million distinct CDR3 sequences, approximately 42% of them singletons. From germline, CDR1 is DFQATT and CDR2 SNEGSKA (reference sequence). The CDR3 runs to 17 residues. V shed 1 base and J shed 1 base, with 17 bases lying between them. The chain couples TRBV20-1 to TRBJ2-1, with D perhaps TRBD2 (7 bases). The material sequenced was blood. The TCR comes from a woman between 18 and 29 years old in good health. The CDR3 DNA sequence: TGCAGTGCTAGAGTCCTCCAACGGGGGGCTTCCTACAATGAGCAGTTCTTC. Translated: CSARVLQRGASYNEQFF.